The clone carrying this T cell receptor (beta chain) appeared a few times. Its antigen is unidentified. This sample stems from a study of human T cells and chemical hapten exposure. Study-wide results and caveats: TCRs exceeding 1 in 1000 frequency stayed unchanged with DPC sensitization.

Individual cDNA molecules received unique molecular identifiers in the library. TCRdb redid the calling of the 5' RACE reads with MiXCR, one entry per CDR3 protein. This sample carries about 81,000 distinct CDR3 sequences, roughly 7.7% of them seen once, and the ten largest clones take 2% to 2.5%. Total RNA was extracted from unfractionated whole blood. The receptor's source is a male donor in good health.

The CDR3 DNA reads as TGTGCCAGCAGCCACGGGACTTTGCGTAACACTGAAGCTTTCTTT. Its protein product is CASSHGTLRNTEAFF. V usage is TRBV3-1 and J usage is TRBJ1-1; maybe TRBD1 (5 bases). This CDR3 region has 15 residues. Germline V gives CDR1 LGHDT, CDR2 YNNKEL (reference sequence). The ends were cut back, 3 bases at V and 2 bases at J, with 13 bases in the middle.